This is a list of T cell receptor beta chains from one sample in a study of identical twins. MiXCR, applied by TCRdb to the 5' RACE reads, yields one record per CDR3 protein. The sample carries more than 1.5 million distinct CDR3 sequences, around a third recorded once. The sample was cord blood. All receptors come from a newborn girl in good health. Each CDR3 is given with its conserved first and last residue. The D gene is left open where the match is weak. Only some rows state a clone size, as once, few, many or a class for expanded clones.

j_call clone_size d_call v_call cdr3_aa cdr3_nt
TRBJ2-1 NA NA TRBV27 CASSLWHVNEQFF TGTGCCAGCAGTTTATGGCATGTCAATGAGCAGTTCTTC
TRBJ1-2 NA NA TRBV7-9 CASSLVGSPGGYTF TGTGCCAGCAGCTTAGTAGGGTCGCCAGGGGGCTACACCTTC
TRBJ2-1 few TRBD2 TRBV7-2 CASSLVVLAGNEQFF TGTGCCAGCAGCTTAGTTGTCCTAGCGGGCAATGAGCAGTTCTTC
TRBJ2-5 NA TRBD2 TRBV12-3/TRBV12-4 CASSPAQTSGRNNEQYF TGTGCCAGCAGTCCCGCGCAGACTAGCGGGAGAAACAATGAGCAGTACTTC
TRBJ2-3 NA TRBD2 TRBV20-1 CSAATSGAYQPSTDTQYF TGCAGTGCCGCGACTAGCGGGGCATACCAACCTAGCACAGATACGCAGTATTTT
TRBJ1-2 NA NA TRBV6-5 CASREGWAYGYTF TGTGCCAGCAGAGAGGGGTGGGCCTATGGCTACACCTTC
TRBJ2-5 many TRBD2 TRBV7-2 CASSLAGVGETQYF TGTGCCAGCAGTTTAGCGGGAGTGGGGGAGACCCAGTACTTC
TRBJ2-7 NA TRBD2 TRBV4-1 CASSPLGLAGEQYF TGCGCCAGCAGCCCCCTGGGACTAGCGGGAGAGCAGTACTTC
TRBJ2-5 NA TRBD1 TRBV5-1 CASTTGGHQETQYF TGCGCCAGCACAACAGGGGGACACCAAGAGACCCAGTACTTC
TRBJ1-2 NA NA TRBV4-2 CASSQVPTTGDYGYTF TGTGCCAGCAGCCAAGTTCCCACGACAGGCGACTATGGCTACACCTTC
TRBJ1-1 NA TRBD1 TRBV27 CASSLSRQGTTEAFF TGTGCCAGCAGTTTATCCAGACAGGGTACCACTGAAGCTTTCTTT
TRBJ1-2 few NA TRBV9 CASRRDGYGYTF TGTGCCAGCAGGAGGGATGGGTATGGCTACACCTTC
TRBJ2-2 NA TRBD1 TRBV28 CAYQGANTGELFF TGTGCCTATCAGGGGGCGAACACCGGGGAGCTGTTTTTT
TRBJ2-7 once TRBD1 TRBV20-1 CSASPGTGNYNEQYF TGCAGTGCTAGCCCCGGGACAGGGAACTACAATGAGCAGTACTTC
TRBJ2-1 few TRBD2 TRBV20-1 CSAIDGLAGLNEQFF TGCAGTGCTATAGATGGACTAGCGGGCCTCAATGAGCAGTTCTTC
TRBJ1-4 NA NA TRBV7-9 CASSPGANNEKLFF TGTGCCAGCAGCCCCGGCGCCAACAATGAAAAACTGTTTTTT
TRBJ2-7 NA TRBD2 TRBV11-1 CASSLAVAGPTYEQYF TGTGCCAGCAGCTTAGCTGTAGCGGGGCCAACCTACGAGCAGTACTTC
TRBJ2-1 few TRBD1 TRBV5-5 CASSWGGQGINEQFF TGTGCCAGCAGCTGGGGGGGACAGGGAATCAATGAGCAGTTCTTC
TRBJ2-1 NA NA TRBV5-1 CASSLLESSYNEQFF TGCGCCAGCAGCTTGCTGGAAAGCTCCTACAATGAGCAGTTCTTC
TRBJ2-7 many NA TRBV20-1 CSASQSSYEQYF TGCAGTGCTTCCCAAAGCTCCTACGAGCAGTACTTC
TRBJ1-1 NA NA TRBV7-7 CASSFGGRGGTEAFF TGTGCCAGCAGCTTTGGTGGCAGGGGTGGGACTGAAGCTTTCTTT
TRBJ1-2 NA TRBD1 TRBV14 CASSQTGVSGYTF TGTGCCAGCAGTCAGACAGGGGTCAGTGGCTACACCTTC
TRBJ1-1 NA TRBD1 TRBV6-1 CAGRATGPEAFF TGTGCCGGCAGGGCGACAGGGCCTGAAGCTTTCTTT
TRBJ2-1 few TRBD2 TRBV14 CASSLKLAGRYNEQFF TGTGCCAGCAGCCTCAAACTAGCGGGGAGGTACAATGAGCAGTTCTTC
TRBJ2-7 NA TRBD2 TRBV15 CATSRDRFQRGNYNEQYF TGTGCCACCAGCAGAGATCGATTTCAGCGGGGGAACTACAATGAGCAGTACTTC
TRBJ1-5 NA NA TRBV29-1 CSGKQGSGQPQHF TGCAGCGGCAAGCAGGGATCGGGACAGCCCCAGCATTTT
TRBJ2-5 NA NA TRBV20-1 CSAPGYQETQYF TGCAGTGCCCCCGGCTACCAAGAGACCCAGTACTTC
TRBJ1-2 NA TRBD1 TRBV5-1 CASSLADRGGYGYTF TGCGCCAGCAGCCTGGCGGACAGGGGTGGCTATGGCTACACCTTC
TRBJ2-1 NA TRBD2 TRBV9 CASSVGILAGVKYNEQFF TGTGCCAGCAGCGTAGGAATTCTAGCGGGGGTTAAATACAATGAGCAGTTCTTC
TRBJ2-7 NA NA TRBV27 CASSLLGRLNNEQYF TGTGCCAGCAGTTTGCTAGGGAGACTCAACAATGAGCAGTACTTC
TRBJ2-2 NA NA TRBV4-1 CASSQETRMTGRESGELFF TGCGCCAGCAGCCAAGAAACCCGGATGACAGGGAGGGAATCCGGGGAGCTGTTTTTT
TRBJ2-4 NA TRBD2 TRBV10-3 CATSATSGGGSVAKNIQYF TGTGCCACCTCTGCGACTAGCGGGGGTGGGTCGGTAGCCAAAAACATTCAGTACTTC
TRBJ2-7 few TRBD2 TRBV7-9 CASSLRGTSGSYEQYF TGTGCCAGCAGTCTTCGCGGGACTAGTGGTTCCTACGAGCAGTACTTC
TRBJ2-1 many NA TRBV9 CASSAELSSYNEQFF TGTGCCAGCAGCGCAGAATTGAGCTCCTACAATGAGCAGTTCTTC
TRBJ1-4 NA TRBD1 TRBV10-3 CAISQHGQGTNEKLFF TGTGCCATCAGTCAACATGGACAGGGAACTAATGAAAAACTGTTTTTT
TRBJ2-1 NA TRBD2 TRBV7-9 CASSLWSGEVEQFF TGTGCCAGCAGCTTATGGAGCGGGGAGGTTGAGCAGTTCTTC
TRBJ2-7 NA NA TRBV7-9 CASSFGQEQYF TGTGCCAGCAGCTTTGGACAGGAGCAGTACTTC
TRBJ1-5 many NA TRBV4-2 CASSQEPGRNQPQHF TGTGCCAGCAGCCAAGAGCCGGGACGCAATCAGCCCCAGCATTTT
TRBJ1-1 few NA TRBV30 CAWSPRWGLNTEAFF TGTGCCTGGAGTCCACGTTGGGGTTTGAACACTGAAGCTTTCTTT
TRBJ1-1 NA TRBD1 TRBV3-1 CASSQRTGTTEAFF TGTGCCAGCAGCCAAAGGACAGGGACCACTGAAGCTTTCTTT
TRBJ2-7 few TRBD2 TRBV7-8 CASSWGLAGGSYEQYF TGTGCCAGCAGCTGGGGACTAGCGGGGGGTTCCTACGAGCAGTACTTC
TRBJ1-5 NA NA TRBV5-1 CASSLRDTENSNQPQHF TGCGCCAGCAGCTTGAGAGACACGGAAAATAGCAATCAGCCCCAGCATTTT
TRBJ2-2 NA NA TRBV21-1 CASSKGQGTNTGELFF TGTGCCAGCAGCAAAGGCCAGGGAACGAACACCGGGGAGCTGTTTTTT